This section outlines one T cell receptor (beta chain) sequence together with its context. Antigen unknown. Other DNA sequences in this specimen translate into the identical CDR3. Germline V gene lookup returns CDR1 MNHEY and CDR2 SMNVEV (reference sequence). The CDR3 loop spans 13 amino acids. The V end was cut by 4 bases, the J end by 5 bases, with 9 bases between. The entry originates in a study of cytomegalovirus exposure and HLA in healthy donors. Findings and caveats of the study: Certain indistinguishable V segments, among them TRBV6-2 and TRBV6-3, were excluded. Sequences of the TCR beta chain were said to predict the HLA-A and HLA-B alleles of most subjects accurately.

The PCR was carried out with 60 Vbeta primers and 13 Jbeta primers. The assay was immunoSEQ multiplex PCR, and TCRdb's table has in-frame clones only and misses some. The sample lists under 150,000 clones, roughly 83% occurring once. This chain joins TRBV27 and TRBJ1-5, with unresolved D. The clonotype comes from a man aged 40-50 years in good health and CMV-seropositive. The specimen was PBMCs. The CDR3 nucleotides are TGTGCCAGCAGTTCTAAAGGAGATCAGCCCCAGCATTTT. It encodes CASSSKGDQPQHF.